This T cell receptor beta chain was sequenced in a study of T cell responses to AZD1222 COVID-19 vaccine. Study-wide findings and caveats: Nearly half of unique spike-specific TCRs reportedly avoided B.1.351 and B.1.1.7 mutated regions. Clonal diversity may have been underestimated in mostly white British donors.

The V gene end was trimmed by 10 bases and the J gene end by 0 bases; junction bases not matched to a gene: 10. The CDR3 contains 15 residues. Looked up from germline, CDR1 is MNHEY and CDR2 is SMNVEV (reference sequence). Sequenced by immunoSEQ multiplex PCR; TCRdb stores in-frame clones only, minus some. This table has 100,000 to 150,000 clones, more than 80% appearing once. Turning to this clone: Its target is unknown.

The rearrangement joins TRBV27 to TRBJ1-2, with TRBD1 identical over 8 bases. Here the sequenced sample was peripheral blood, taken 28 days after the second AZD1222 dose. The clonotype was recovered from an adult who received the AZD1222 COVID-19 vaccine. In DNA form, the CDR3 reads TGTGCCATCCGGACAGGGTCTCTTTCTAACTATGGCTACACCTTC. Protein sequence: CAIRTGSLSNYGYTF.